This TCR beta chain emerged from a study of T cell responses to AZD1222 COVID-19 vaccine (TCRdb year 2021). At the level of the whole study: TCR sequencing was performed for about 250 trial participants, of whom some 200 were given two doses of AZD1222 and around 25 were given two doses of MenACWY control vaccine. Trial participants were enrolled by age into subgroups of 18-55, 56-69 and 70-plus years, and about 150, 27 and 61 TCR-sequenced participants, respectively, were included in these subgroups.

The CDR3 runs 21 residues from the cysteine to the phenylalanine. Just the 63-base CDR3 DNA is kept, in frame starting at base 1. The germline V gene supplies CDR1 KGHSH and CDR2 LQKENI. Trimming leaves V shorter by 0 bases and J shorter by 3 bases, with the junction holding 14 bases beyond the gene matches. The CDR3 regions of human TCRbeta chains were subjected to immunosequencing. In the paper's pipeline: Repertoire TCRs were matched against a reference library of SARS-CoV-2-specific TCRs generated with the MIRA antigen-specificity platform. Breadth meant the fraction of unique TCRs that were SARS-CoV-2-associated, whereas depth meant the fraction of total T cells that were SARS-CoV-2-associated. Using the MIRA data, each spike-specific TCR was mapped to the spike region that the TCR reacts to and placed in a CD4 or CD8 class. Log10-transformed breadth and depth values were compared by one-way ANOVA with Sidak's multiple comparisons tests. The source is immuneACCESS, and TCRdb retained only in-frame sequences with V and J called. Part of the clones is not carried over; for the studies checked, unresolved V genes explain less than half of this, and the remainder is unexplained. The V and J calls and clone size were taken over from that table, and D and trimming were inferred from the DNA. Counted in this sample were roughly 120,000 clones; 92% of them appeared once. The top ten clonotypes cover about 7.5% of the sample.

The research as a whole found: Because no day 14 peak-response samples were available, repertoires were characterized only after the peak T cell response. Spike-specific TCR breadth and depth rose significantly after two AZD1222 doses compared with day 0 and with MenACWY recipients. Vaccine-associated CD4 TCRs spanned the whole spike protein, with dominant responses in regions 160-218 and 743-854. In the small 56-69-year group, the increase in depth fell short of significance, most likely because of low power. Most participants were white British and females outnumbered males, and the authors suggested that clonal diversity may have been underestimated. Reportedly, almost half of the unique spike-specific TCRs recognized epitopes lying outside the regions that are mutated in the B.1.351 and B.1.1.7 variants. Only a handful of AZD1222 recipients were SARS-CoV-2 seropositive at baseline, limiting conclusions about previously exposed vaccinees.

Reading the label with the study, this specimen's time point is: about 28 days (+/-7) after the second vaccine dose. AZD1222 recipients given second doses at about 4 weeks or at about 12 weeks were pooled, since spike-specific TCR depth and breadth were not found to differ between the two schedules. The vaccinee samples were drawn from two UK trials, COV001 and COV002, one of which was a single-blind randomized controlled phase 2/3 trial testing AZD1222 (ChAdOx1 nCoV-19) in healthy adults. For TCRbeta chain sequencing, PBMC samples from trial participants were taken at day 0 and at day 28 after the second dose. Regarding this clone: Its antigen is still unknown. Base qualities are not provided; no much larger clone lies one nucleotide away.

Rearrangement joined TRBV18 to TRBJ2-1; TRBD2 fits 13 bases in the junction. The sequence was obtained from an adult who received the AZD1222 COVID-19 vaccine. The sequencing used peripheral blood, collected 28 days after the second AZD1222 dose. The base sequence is TGTGCCAGCTCACCACCGGACAGGGAGAACACTAGCGGGAGGGACTACAATGAGCAGTTCTTC. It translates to CASSPPDRENTSGRDYNEQFF.